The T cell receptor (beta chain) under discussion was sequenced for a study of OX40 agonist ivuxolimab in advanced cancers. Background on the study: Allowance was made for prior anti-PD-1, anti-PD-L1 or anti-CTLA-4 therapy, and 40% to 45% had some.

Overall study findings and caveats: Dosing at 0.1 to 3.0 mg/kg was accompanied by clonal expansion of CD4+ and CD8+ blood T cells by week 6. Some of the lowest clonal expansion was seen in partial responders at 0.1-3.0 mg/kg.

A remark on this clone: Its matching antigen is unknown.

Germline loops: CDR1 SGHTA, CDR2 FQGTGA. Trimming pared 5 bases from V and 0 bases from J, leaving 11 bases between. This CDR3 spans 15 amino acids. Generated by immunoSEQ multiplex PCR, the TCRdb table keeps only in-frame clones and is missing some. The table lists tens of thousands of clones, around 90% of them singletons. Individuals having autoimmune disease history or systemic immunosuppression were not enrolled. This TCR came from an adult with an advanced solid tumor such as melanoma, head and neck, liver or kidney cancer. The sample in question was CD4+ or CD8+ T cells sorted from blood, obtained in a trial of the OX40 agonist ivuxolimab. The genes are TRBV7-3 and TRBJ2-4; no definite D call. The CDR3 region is CASSPGALAKNIQYF. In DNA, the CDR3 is TGTGCCAGCAGCCCTGGTGCGCTAGCCAAAAACATTCAGTACTTC.